This passage covers 26 T cell receptor beta chains from one sample sequenced in a study of T cell repertoires in cytomegalovirus infection. For these receptors, no antigen is known. TCRdb passed the reads through MiXCR, listing each CDR3 protein once. The sample shows around 200,000 distinct CDR3 sequences, approximately 38% of them seen only once. Here the sequenced sample was CD8+ T cells from cultured PBMCs, taken from culture after CMV antigen stimulation. Receptor source: a human donor in good health (CMV status not recorded). Some clones in this sample may be carry-over from other donors' samples.

The rearrangement uses TRBV27 and TRBJ1-1; D not resolved. The CDR3 runs 14 residues. CDR1 is MNHEY and CDR2 is SMNVEV in the germline V gene (reference sequence). V was cut by 8 bases and J by 4 bases, with 17 bases left in between. The CDR3 protein is CASHVRRAATEAFF. In DNA, the CDR3 is TGTGCCAGCCATGTACGTCGCGCGGCCACTGAAGCTTTCTTT.

In this sample, this clonotype turned up a few times. The chain couples TRBV28 to TRBJ2-7, with D perhaps matching TRBD2 (6 bases). The V gene's germline CDR1 is MDHEN and CDR2 SYDVKM. The V and J ends lost 5 bases and 3 bases respectively, with 14 bases between them. The CDR3 consists of 14 residues. CDR3 sequence reads: CASSPFISGYEQYF. The CDR3 region has the DNA TGTGCCAGCAGTCCCTTTATTAGCGGCTACGAGCAGTACTTC.

This clonotype was counted a few times. The gene calls are TRBV6-6 and TRBJ2-1; 8 nucleotides align to TRBD2. Germline V lookup: CDR1 MNHNY, CDR2 SVGAGI (reference sequence). The CDR3 consists of 14 residues. V lost 6 bases and J lost 9; bases outside the gene matches: 10. CDR3 coding DNA: TGTGCCAGCAGGAGGGCGGGGGGCCCCGGTGAGCAGTTCTTC. It specifies CASRRAGGPGEQFF.

This clonotype was detected a few times. The CDR3 loop is CASGLGPTTTGGAHYGYTF. DNA for the CDR3: TGTGCTAGTGGTTTGGGACCGACGACAACAGGGGGGGCTCACTATGGCTACACCTTC. The chain recombines TRBV12-5 with TRBJ1-2, with 8 bases identical to TRBD1. Germline loops: CDR1 LGHNT, CDR2 FRNRAP. CDR3 size: 19 residues. Trimming removed 1 base from V and 3 bases from J; junction bases left unmatched: 16. The whole variable domain, filled in from reference TRBV12-5 and TRBJ1-2, reads DARVTQTPRHKVTEMGQEVTMRCQPILGHNTVFWYRQTMMQGLELLAYFRNRAPLDDSGMPKDRFSAEMPDATLATLKIQPSEPRDSAVYFCASGLGPTTTGGAHYGYTFGSGTRLTVV.

This clonotype has a handful of counts. Here the CDR3 DNA reads TGTGCCACCCGGGACCGTAGGGACGAGCAGTACTTC. This codes for CATRDRRDEQYF. This chain uses TRBV11-2 with TRBJ2-7; either TRBD1 or TRBD2 may supply D (5 bases each). Germline lookup yields CDR1 SGHAT and CDR2 FQNNGV. V was pared by 10 bases and J by 5 bases, with 15 bases between. The length of the CDR3 is 12 residues. Full variable domain (remainder filled in from reference TRBV11-2 and TRBJ2-7): EAGVAQSPRYKIIEKRQSVAFWCNPISGHATLYWYQQILGQGPKLLIQFQNNGVVDDSQLPKDRFSAERLKGVDSTLKIQPAKLEDSAVYLCATRDRRDEQYFGPGTRLTVT.

Comments on this clonotype: One end of the junction does not line up with germline, which may come from a read error. V is TRBV7-9 and J is TRBJ1-4, with 7 positions matching TRBD1. Germline-derived CDR1 and CDR2 are SEHNR and FQNEAQ (reference sequence). There are 16 residues in the CDR3. This CDR3 reads CAGSSRQGPSNEKLFF. CDR3 sequence (DNA): TGTGCCGGCAGCTCCCGACAGGGTCCGTCTAATGAAAAACTGTTTTTT.

The V call is TRBV6-5, the J call TRBJ1-4; maybe TRBD1 (5 bases). CDR3 size: 16 residues. Germline CDR1 is MNHEY and CDR2 is SVGAGI. V was trimmed by 6 bases and J by 4 bases, leaving 18 bases between them. The CDR3 DNA reads as TGTGCCAGCAGGCCCCCAGCGGGACGGGGTAATGAAAAACTGTTTTTT. Residues: CASRPPAGRGNEKLFF.

Only a few counts were recorded for this clonotype. The chain employs TRBV7-9 and TRBJ2-7; D is uncertain. The CDR3 loop spans 12 amino acids. CDR1 and CDR2 from the germline V gene are SEHNR and FQNEAQ (reference sequence). Trimming removed 3 bases from V and 3 bases from J, with 6 bases in between. CDR3 protein: CASSFVDYEQYF. The CDR3 nucleotides read TGTGCCAGCAGCTTTGTGGACTACGAGCAGTACTTC.

With regard to this clonotype: A much larger clone differs from this one at a single base, so this may be a read error. V usage is TRBV7-2 and J usage is TRBJ2-3; 8 nucleotides match TRBD1. The V and J ends lost 4 bases and 1 base, in that order; junction bases with no gene match: 10. This CDR3 has 17 residues. Germline CDR1 reads SGHTA; CDR2 reads FQGNSA. CDR3: CASSYPWTGIRTDTQYF. The DNA of the CDR3 is TGTGCCAGCAGCTACCCCTGGACAGGGATCCGCACAGATACGCAGTATTTT.

This clonotype was counted a few times. This sequence joins TRBV6-5 and TRBJ1-5, with a weak D call TRBD1 (5 bases). CDR3 length: 15 amino acids. V was trimmed by 0 bases and J by 4 bases, leaving 10 bases between them. Germline V lookup: CDR1 MNHEY, CDR2 SVGAGI. The CDR3 protein is CASSYSGAANQPQHF. The CDR3 coding sequence is TGTGCCAGCAGTTACTCCGGGGCGGCGAATCAGCCCCAGCATTTT.

The chain carries TRBV12-3 or TRBV12-4 and TRBJ2-1; tentatively, D is TRBD1 or TRBD2 (6 bases each). The V end was cut by 6 bases, the J end by 1 base, with 22 bases between. The CDR3 has 18 amino acids. CDR3 protein: CASSLGGFDPQSYNEQFF. In DNA, the CDR3 is TGTGCCAGCAGCCTGGGGGGCTTCGACCCTCAATCCTACAATGAGCAGTTCTTC.

In this sample, this clonotype turned up a few times. The chain employs TRBV6-1 and TRBJ1-5, with D tentatively TRBD1 (5 bases). Germline V gene lookup returns CDR1 MNHNS and CDR2 SASEGT. There are 14 residues in the CDR3. Deletions cut 0 bases from V and 6 bases from J, with 9 bases between. In DNA form, the CDR3 reads TGTGCCAGCAGTGAAGCCTGGGGCGGTCAGCCCCAGCATTTT. This codes for CASSEAWGGQPQHF.

This clonotype was seen a handful of times. The gene calls are TRBV6-1 and TRBJ2-4; no clear D. The length of the CDR3 is 16 residues. Looked up from germline, CDR1 is MNHNS and CDR2 is SASEGT. V lost 3 bases, J lost 0 bases, and 12 bases lay in between. CDR3 nucleotides: TGTGCCAGCAGTGACCGCAAGCCTATAGCCAAAAACATTCAGTACTTC. It translates to CASSDRKPIAKNIQYF.

This rearrangement joins TRBV27 to TRBJ1-1; D uncertain. Germline V gene data show CDR1 as MNHEY and CDR2 as SMNVEV (reference sequence). Trimming took off 1 base at V and 1 base at J, with 7 bases between the two ends. The CDR3 totals 14 residues. The CDR3 coding sequence is TGTGCCAGCAGTTTATACGCCACGAACACTGAAGCTTTCTTT. Amino acid sequence: CASSLYATNTEAFF.

This clonotype was detected only a few times. The rearrangement joins TRBV12-3 or TRBV12-4 to TRBJ2-7, with 9 positions matching TRBD1. The CDR3 consists of 14 residues. With 7 bases clipped from V and 7 bases from J, the junction kept 11 bases outside the gene matches. The CDR3 DNA follows: TGTGCCAGCACCTCGGGGACAGGGCTGGGAGAGCAGTACTTC. Amino acid sequence: CASTSGTGLGEQYF.

Of note for this clonotype: This may stem from a read error, because a much larger clone lies one nucleotide away. This chain connects TRBV7-2 to TRBJ2-7; 13 positions match TRBD2. J lost 5 bases, V lost 4 bases, and 11 bases had no gene match. This CDR3 comprises 17 residues. Germline values: CDR1 SGHTA, CDR2 FQGNSA. DNA of the CDR3: TGTGCCAGCAGCTCGCCACTAGCGGGAGGGACCATACACGAGCAGTACTTC. The encoded protein is CASSSPLAGGTIHEQYF.

This sequence joins TRBV7-9 and TRBJ1-5; D is perhaps TRBD1 (5 bases). Germline CDR1 is SEHNR and CDR2 is FQNEAQ (reference sequence). Deletions cut 8 bases from V and 4 bases from J, with 12 bases between. The CDR3 is made up of 13 amino acids. The CDR3, as DNA: TGTGCCAGCCAAATTGGGGGGAATCAGCCCCAGCATTTT. Translating gives CASQIGGNQPQHF. Full variable domain (missing parts from reference TRBV7-9 and TRBJ1-5): DTGVSQNPRHKITKRGQNVTFRCDPISEHNRLYWYRQTLGQGPEFLTYFQNEAQLEKSRLLSDRFSAERPKGSFSTLEIQRTEQGDSAMYLCASQIGGNQPQHFGDGTRLSIL.

The V gene is TRBV7-6, the J gene TRBJ1-6; no clear D gene. V lost 1 base and J lost 5, with 6 bases in between. The CDR3 runs to 14 residues. Germline V gene sequence: CDR1 SGHVS, CDR2 FNYEAQ. CDR3: CASSLVLDNSPLHF. In nucleotides, the CDR3 is TGTGCCAGCAGCTTAGTACTCGATAATTCACCCCTCCACTTT.

Sample share makes this clonotype medium-sized (0.01 to 0.1%). The chain combines TRBV7-9 with TRBJ2-2; no clear D gene. Germline CDR1 SEHNR, CDR2 FQNEAQ (reference sequence). Deletions cut 2 bases from V and 0 bases from J, with 10 bases between. The CDR3 loop spans 16 amino acids. The CDR3: CASSLSRNSNTGELFF. CDR3 DNA: TGTGCCAGCAGCTTAAGTAGGAATTCGAACACCGGGGAGCTGTTTTTT.

The genes are TRBV27 and TRBJ2-7; D is ambiguous. The CDR3 contains 14 residues. The V gene's germline CDR1 is MNHEY and CDR2 SMNVEV (reference sequence). V lost 10 bases to trimming and J lost 4 bases, with 20 bases between them. CDR3 DNA sequence: TGTGCCACCCATCCCCGGAACAAGATTTACGAGCAGTACTTC. Amino acid sequence: CATHPRNKIYEQYF.

This clonotype occurred many times. V and J are TRBV27 and TRBJ1-5; 7 nucleotides align to TRBD1. The CDR3 is made up of 14 amino acids. V dropped 5 bases and J dropped 7; count of bases not matched to a gene: 8. The germline V gene has CDR1 MNHEY and CDR2 SMNVEV (reference sequence). The DNA of the CDR3 is TGTGCCAGCAGTCAAAGGGGGCAGGGCCAGCCCCAGCATTTT. This gives the protein CASSQRGQGQPQHF.

This chain links TRBV7-3 with TRBJ2-2; 9 bases agree with TRBD1. CDR1 SGHTA and CDR2 FQGTGA come from the germline V gene. The V gene end was trimmed by 4 bases and the J gene end by 4 bases; junction bases not matched to a gene: 1. The CDR3 extends over 14 amino acids. The CDR3 region has the DNA TGTGCCAGCAGCTCACAGGGGGCCACCGGGGAGCTGTTTTTT. Amino acids: CASSSQGATGELFF.

J is TRBJ2-7 and V is TRBV27; perhaps D is TRBD1 or TRBD2 (5 bases each). With 1 base removed from V and 7 bases from J, the gap between germline ends came to 11 bases. The CDR3 consists of 13 residues. Per the germline V gene, CDR1 is MNHEY and CDR2 is SMNVEV (reference sequence). The CDR3 loop reads CASSLFQGREQYF. CDR3 DNA: TGTGCCAGCAGTTTATTCCAGGGACGAGAGCAGTACTTC.

The CDR3 region is CASSYAPGELFF. CDR3 coding DNA: TGTGCCAGCAGCTATGCACCCGGGGAGCTGTTTTTT. The J gene is TRBJ2-2, the V gene TRBV7-9; D gene ambiguous. This CDR3 comprises 12 residues. The V end lost 4 bases, the J end lost 6 bases, and 6 bases lay between the germline ends. The V gene's germline CDR1 is SEHNR and CDR2 FQNEAQ (reference sequence).

V gene TRBV28 combines with J gene TRBJ2-1; D ambiguous. V was cut by 4 bases and J by 10 bases, with 11 bases left in between. CDR3 length equals 12 residues. Per the germline V gene, CDR1 is MDHEN and CDR2 is SYDVKM. CDR3 nucleotide sequence: TGTGCCAGCAGTTCCTTAGAAAACGAGCAGTTCTTC. This translates into CASSSLENEQFF.

This clonotype was observed a handful of times. This chain connects TRBV11-3 to TRBJ2-1; 8 bases fit TRBD2. Unmatched junction bases numbered 3, after V lost 3 bases and J lost 5 bases. This CDR3 has 14 residues. The germline V gene has CDR1 SGHNT and CDR2 YENEEA. The CDR3 sequence: CASSLTSADNEQFF. In DNA form, the CDR3 reads TGTGCCAGCAGCTTGACTAGCGCTGACAATGAGCAGTTCTTC.